Presented here are 7 T cell receptor beta chains from one specimen sequenced in a study of cytomegalovirus exposure and HLA in healthy donors. The repertoire was sequenced with immunoSEQ multiplex PCR; TCRdb's copy has only in-frame clones and lacks some. This sample has 260,000 or so clones, with around nine tenths found just once. The sequencing sample was made of PBMCs. These receptor sequences come from a man between 18 and 29 years old in good health and CMV-seronegative.

The chain employs TRBV11-2 and TRBJ1-2, with D possibly being TRBD1 (5 bases). V was cut by 5 bases and J by 1 base, with 8 bases left in between. This CDR3 spans 13 amino acids. Germline-derived CDR1 and CDR2 are SGHAT and FQNNGV. CDR3 nucleotides: TGTGCCAGCAGCCAGACAGATAACTATGGCTACACCTTC. Protein sequence: CASSQTDNYGYTF.

The chain recombines TRBV5-1 with TRBJ1-4; 10 bases are a match to TRBD1. The CDR3 covers 15 residues. Germline assignment: CDR1 SGHRS and CDR2 YFSETQ. Trimming removed 3 bases from V and 6 bases from J; junction bases left unmatched: 5. The CDR3 DNA sequence: TGCGCCAGCAGCTGGACCGGGACAGGGGATGAAAAACTGTTTTTT. It yields the protein CASSWTGTGDEKLFF.

The sample holds a few counts of this clone. The chain joins TRBV28 to TRBJ1-2; 7 bases map to TRBD1. The germline CDR1 and CDR2 sequences are MDHEN and SYDVKM. With V trimmed by 4 bases and J by 4 bases, 6 bases remained unmatched. CDR3 length: 14 residues. CDR3 nucleotide sequence: TGTGCCAGCAGTTCGGGACAGTCCCCCTATGGCTACACCTTC. It encodes CASSSGQSPYGYTF.

The V gene is TRBV7-9, the J gene TRBJ2-7; the D is unclear. Trimming cost V 5 bases and J 4 bases, with 6 bases left between them. In germline, CDR1 is SEHNR, CDR2 FQNEAQ (reference sequence). This CDR3 is built from 11 residues. DNA for the CDR3: TGTGCCAGCAGCCGCCAGTACGAGCAGTACTTC. Amino acids: CASSRQYEQYF.

The V call is TRBV6-5, the J call TRBJ1-6; perhaps TRBD1 as D (6 bases). Germline-derived CDR1 and CDR2 are MNHEY and SVGAGI. Trimming removed 2 bases from V and 9 bases from J, with 14 bases in between. This CDR3 contains 15 residues. CDR3 nucleotides: TGTGCCAGCAGTTACAGCGGGGGCTTTAGTTCACCCCTCCACTTT. Protein: CASSYSGGFSSPLHF.

The chain joins TRBV30 to TRBJ2-3, with a possible D match to TRBD1 (5 bases). The V end lost 2 bases, the J end lost 4 bases, and 16 bases lay between the germline ends. CDR1 and CDR2 from the germline V gene are GTSNPN and SVGIG (reference sequence). CDR3 size: 15 residues. In nucleotides, the CDR3 is TGTGCCTGGAGTCCAACAAGGGGTAGGGCAGATACGCAGTATTTT. Translation: CAWSPTRGRADTQYF.

This sequence joins TRBV9 and TRBJ2-1; TRBD2 aligns across 9 bases. V lost 4 bases and J lost 5; bases outside the gene matches: 28. Germline CDR1 SGDLS, CDR2 YYNGEE. The CDR3 runs 22 residues. CDR3 DNA: TGTGCCAGCAGCACCTCGAGTCGGGAATGGGGACTAGCCGCCCAAAACCACAATGAGCAGTTCTTC. Translation: CASSTSSREWGLAAQNHNEQFF.